The source of this TCR beta chain is a study of blood T cell repertoires in COVID-19. Whole-study context: From the United States, Italy and Spain came samples of acute and convalescent COVID-19.

The data were produced by immunoSEQ multiplex PCR, yet TCRdb's version contains in-frame clones alone and is incomplete. The sample lists 200,000 to 250,000 clones, roughly 85% occurring once. V shed 1 base and J shed 4 bases, with 4 bases lying between them. Looked up from germline, CDR1 is SGHNT and CDR2 is YENEEA. The CDR3 length is 12 residues. The clonotype originates from a woman in her sixties or seventies with COVID-19, enrolled during active disease. The sample was peripheral blood. The rearrangement uses TRBV11-3 and TRBJ2-5, with D uncertain. For the CDR3, the DNA is TGTGCCAGCAGCTTAGTCGGAGAGACCCAGTACTTC. The encoded protein is CASSLVGETQYF.